Presented here are 10 T cell receptor beta chains from one specimen sequenced in a study of control samples from healthy donors and cancer patients. Assay: immunoSEQ multiplex PCR; the TCRdb copy retains only in-frame clones and omits some. The table lists about 22,000 clones, roughly four fifths of them singletons. Sample: PBMCs. The receptors here all came from a man between 60 and 70 years old with head and neck cancer.

The chain has TRBV28 and TRBJ2-2, with TRBD1 identical over 8 bases. Germline V gives CDR1 MDHEN, CDR2 SYDVKM. The CDR3 contains 15 residues. The ends lost 4 bases at V and 6 bases at J; junction bases unmatched: 7. CDR3 in amino acids: CASSSETGVAGELFF. The CDR3 DNA reads TGTGCCAGCAGTTCCGAGACAGGGGTGGCCGGGGAGCTGTTTTTT.

This chain uses TRBV5-1 with TRBJ2-4; TRBD2 agrees at 8 bases. Germline CDR1 and CDR2: SGHRS and YFSETQ. V shed 0 bases, J shed 2 bases, and the junction held 4 bases outside the gene matches. This CDR3 comprises 16 residues. The CDR3 nucleotides are TGCGCCAGCAGCTTGGGATCGGGAGGGCCCAAAAACATTCAGTACTTC. Protein sequence: CASSLGSGGPKNIQYF.

V is TRBV19 and J is TRBJ1-3, with 8 bases lining up with TRBD1. The CDR3 runs 16 residues. The germline V gene has CDR1 LNHDA and CDR2 SQIVND (reference sequence). Trimming cost V 5 bases and J 11 bases; bases outside gene matches: 17. The CDR3 DNA follows: TGTGCCAGTAGTGACACCTCCGGGACAGGAAGTTTCCCCATATATTTT. It encodes CASSDTSGTGSFPIYF.

The chain has TRBV30 and TRBJ1-5; possible D gene TRBD1, 6 bases. Germline assignment: CDR1 GTSNPN and CDR2 SVGIG (reference sequence). V was shortened by 3 bases and J by 1 base, with 13 bases between the two germline ends. The CDR3 consists of 15 residues. CDR3 residues: CAWSPNTGSNQPQHF. The DNA for the CDR3 is TGTGCCTGGAGCCCTAATACAGGGAGCAATCAGCCCCAGCATTTT.

The gene calls are TRBV7-6 and TRBJ2-1, with TRBD2 identical over 11 bases. The V gene's germline CDR1 is SGHVS and CDR2 FNYEAQ. J was trimmed by 3 bases and V by 0 bases; bases with no gene match: 4. The CDR3 spans 17 residues. CDR3 coding DNA: TGTGCCAGCAGCTTAGCTCCCCTAGCGGGAGGCTACAATGAGCAGTTCTTC. This encodes CASSLAPLAGGYNEQFF.

The chain carries TRBV11-3 and TRBJ2-1; 13 bases are shared with TRBD2. The CDR3 contains 15 residues. The germline gives CDR1 SGHNT, CDR2 YENEEA. V lost 5 bases, J lost 8 bases, and 6 bases stayed unmatched. As DNA, the CDR3 is TGTGCCAGCAGCCAACTAGCGGGAGGGTTTGATGAGCAGTTCTTC. It yields the protein CASSQLAGGFDEQFF. Combining the CDR3 with reference TRBV11-3 and TRBJ2-1 gives the whole variable domain EAGVVQSPRYKIIEKKQPVAFWCNPISGHNTLYWYLQNLGQGPELLIRYENEEAVDDSQLPKDRFSAERLKGVDSTLKIQPAELGDSAVYLCASSQLAGGFDEQFFGPGTRLTVL.

The V gene is TRBV4-3, the J gene TRBJ2-3; tentatively, D is TRBD2 (6 bases). CDR1 and CDR2 (germline): LGHNA, YSLEER. The CDR3 length is 14 residues. Trimming removed 3 bases from V and 1 base from J, with 8 bases in between. The CDR3 DNA reads TGCGCCAGCAGCCAGGGGACTGGCACAGATACGCAGTATTTT. It specifies CASSQGTGTDTQYF.

The chain has TRBV11-2 and TRBJ1-1; no reliable D call. CDR3 length equals 15 residues. CDR1 SGHAT and CDR2 FQNNGV come from the germline V gene. Trimming pared 0 bases from V and 2 bases from J, leaving 10 bases between. The CDR3 DNA reads TGTGCCAGCAGCTTAGAAGACGGCGGCAACACTGAAGCTTTCTTT. Its translation is CASSLEDGGNTEAFF.

The CDR3: CAWRGQTTNEKLFF. For the CDR3, the DNA is TGTGCCTGGAGAGGACAGACAACTAATGAAAAACTGTTTTTT. This rearrangement joins TRBV30 to TRBJ1-4; perhaps TRBD1 as D (6 bases). V lost 3 bases to trimming and J lost 0 bases, with 8 bases between them. The CDR3 totals 14 residues. Germline CDR1 and CDR2: GTSNPN and SVGIG (reference sequence). The full variable domain, completed using reference TRBV30 and TRBJ1-4, is SQTIHQWPATLVQPVGSPLSLECTVEGTSNPNLYWYRQAAGRGLQLLFYSVGIGQISSEVPQNLSASRPQDRQFILSSKKLLLSDSGFYLCAWRGQTTNEKLFFGSGTQLSVL.

Details on this clone: This sample also contains other DNA sequences that code for the same CDR3. This chain joins TRBV4-3 and TRBJ1-2; 8 bases fit TRBD1. The CDR3 extends over 15 amino acids. Germline values: CDR1 LGHNA, CDR2 YSLEER. The ends lost 1 base at V and 3 bases at J; junction bases unmatched: 4. The DNA of the CDR3 is TGCGCCAGCAGCCAAGTCTCAGGGGGCGACTATGGCTACACCTTC. It yields the protein CASSQVSGGDYGYTF.